This T cell receptor beta chain came from a study of cytomegalovirus exposure and HLA in healthy donors. Study-level points and caveats: TCR sequences were mostly rare, though some public TCRs occurred in many donors. Owing to their indistinguishability, certain V segments, notably TRBV6-2 and TRBV6-3, were excluded. It was reported that TCR beta sequences correctly inferred the HLA-A and HLA-B alleles for most subjects.

Comment on this clone: Its specificity is not known.

The PCR employed 60 Vbeta primers together with 13 Jbeta primers. Using immunoSEQ multiplex PCR, the repertoire was profiled, and TCRdb retains in-frame clones only, with some absent. Found here are around 240,000 clones, more than 75% of them singletons; the top ten hold 5.4%. Germline assignment: CDR1 SNHLY and CDR2 FYNNEI. The CDR3 runs 13 residues. Trimming took off 5 bases at V and 1 base at J, with 8 bases between the two ends. The specimen sequenced was PBMCs. This receptor was taken from a woman in her 40s in good health and CMV-seropositive. The V and J genes are TRBV2 and TRBJ1-1, with D uncertain. Here the CDR3 DNA reads TGTGCCAGCAGTCACAAATGGAACACTGAAGCTTTCTTT. Protein: CASSHKWNTEAFF.